This T cell receptor (beta chain) is from a study of cytomegalovirus exposure and HLA in healthy donors. With 60 Vbeta and 13 Jbeta primers, the PCR was carried out. Assay used: immunoSEQ multiplex PCR; TCRdb lists only in-frame clones, some missing. The table includes 130,000 to 150,000 clones, around 85% detected once. Study-level points and caveats: Highly shared variants forming one cluster were likely a sequencing artifact. The HLA-A and HLA-B alleles of most subjects were reportedly predicted accurately from TCR beta sequences. Many donors shared some public TCRs, even though most TCR sequences were rare. Within a later analysis, the majority of CMV-associated TCR beta chains appeared HLA-restricted.

Details on this clone: The antigen is not known.

The CDR3 consists of 12 residues. V dropped 3 bases and J dropped 4 bases, with 5 bases sitting between them. Germline assignment: CDR1 SGHVS and CDR2 FQNEAQ. The sample comprised PBMCs. The V and J genes are TRBV7-8 and TRBJ2-3; D may be TRBD2 (5 bases). The receptor's source is a woman aged 45-65 years in good health and CMV-seropositive. The CDR3 is CASSFSADTQYF. The CDR3 bases are TGTGCCAGCAGCTTTAGCGCAGATACGCAGTATTTT.